A selection of T cell receptor beta chains follows, all from one sample in a study of T-cell reconstitution after alpha-beta-depleted transplantation in children. A single record per CDR3 protein comes from TCRdb applying MiXCR to the PCR reads. Among a few hundred thousand distinct CDR3 sequences listed, under 15% were seen once. The starting material was PBMCs from the stem cell graft donor, obtained from the stem cell graft. The receptors come from a human donor who donated a stem cell graft to a child with combined immunodeficiency. Each CDR3 is given without its conserved first and last residue.

TRBJ2-5,TRBV3-1,ASSQWREDQETQY
TRBJ2-1,TRBV3-1,ASSQDPLDRFGNNEQF
TRBJ2-2,TRBV4-3,ASSWEFGRGGELF
TRBJ2-1,TRBV11-2,ASSLYWVGPANEQF
TRBJ1-3,TRBV6-5,ASSPYRFFSGNTIY
TRBJ1-3,TRBV11-2,ASSSPSGTGYSGNTIY
TRBJ2-7,TRBV27,ASSLGTSGGYEQY
TRBJ2-3,TRBV7-7,ASSLTTISTDTQY
TRBJ1-3,TRBV5-5,ASSLGQASSGNTIY
TRBJ1-5,TRBV12-3/TRBV12-4,ASSGGTDNQPQH
TRBJ2-1,TRBV4-1,ASSQRAGRRSYNEQF
TRBJ2-3,TRBV7-9,ASSFEASGGTDTQY
TRBJ2-7,TRBV12-3/TRBV12-4,ASSPQEYEQY
TRBJ2-3,TRBV15,ATSRPRGGGTDTQY
TRBJ2-2,TRBV7-9,ASSLSYRENTGELF
TRBJ2-7,TRBV5-1,ASSLGGGSYEQY
TRBJ2-1,TRBV5-1,ASSYDRATYNEQF
TRBJ2-1,TRBV18,ASSPGLVDNEQF
TRBJ2-3,TRBV9,ASSESGGTDTQY
TRBJ1-5,TRBV7-9,ASIPHKGGNQPQH
TRBJ1-5,TRBV27,ASSLTGQPQH
TRBJ1-4,TRBV5-1,ASSPTETNEKLF
TRBJ2-7,TRBV2,ASSELPGAKRYEQY
TRBJ1-1,TRBV12-3/TRBV12-4,ASSSTPEAF